A single sample is the source of the 7 T cell receptor beta chains below, sequenced in a study of T cell responses to AZD1222 COVID-19 vaccine. The table came from immunoSEQ multiplex PCR; TCRdb's copy has only in-frame clones and leaves some out. The profile shows roughly 120,000 clones, 70% to 90% of them singletons. The source material was peripheral blood, sampled 28 days after the second AZD1222 dose. These receptors all come from an adult who received the AZD1222 COVID-19 vaccine.

The rearrangement uses TRBV18 and TRBJ2-6; 7 bases are a match to TRBD1. The CDR3 has 15 amino acids. Trimming at V came to 4 bases and at J to 0 bases, leaving 0 bases not matched to a gene. Germline V lookup: CDR1 KGHSH, CDR2 LQKENI. The CDR3: CASSRQGSGANVLTF. CDR3 nucleotide sequence: TGTGCCAGCTCACGACAGGGCTCTGGGGCCAACGTCCTGACTTTC.

The chain combines TRBV9 with TRBJ1-6; 9 nucleotides agree with TRBD1. This CDR3 has 15 residues. Germline lookup yields CDR1 SGDLS and CDR2 YYNGEE. Trimming at V came to 0 bases and at J to 6 bases, leaving 1 base not matched to a gene. For the CDR3, the DNA is TGTGCCAGCAGCGTAGGGGACAGGGTTAATTCACCCCTCCACTTT. Protein product: CASSVGDRVNSPLHF.

The chain is built from TRBV7-2 and TRBJ2-7; 7 nucleotides align to TRBD1. Looked up from germline, CDR1 is SGHTA and CDR2 is FQGNSA. The trim removed 6 bases at V and 3 bases at J, leaving 11 bases unmatched. This CDR3 comprises 15 residues. CDR3: CASSSTGTAYYEQYF. The CDR3 nucleotides are TGTGCCAGCAGTTCCACAGGGACAGCCTACTACGAGCAGTACTTC.

The rearrangement joins TRBV3-1 (or the pseudogene TRBV3-2) to TRBJ1-1, with D perhaps matching TRBD1 (6 bases). The CDR3 runs 16 residues. V lost 1 base and J 0 bases, leaving 12 bases between the germline ends. The germline V gene encodes CDR1 LGHDT and CDR2 YNNKEL (reference sequence). CDR3 sequence reads: CASSQVVDRLNTEAFF. CDR3 bases: TGTGCCAGCAGCCAAGTCGTCGACAGGTTGAACACTGAAGCTTTCTTT.

The chain has TRBV9 and TRBJ2-7; TRBD2 aligns across 8 bases. Trimming cost V 2 bases and J 7 bases; bases outside gene matches: 5. The CDR3 is 13 amino acids. CDR1 is SGDLS and CDR2 is YYNGEE in the germline V gene. The chain's CDR3 is CASSVGTRGEQYF. The CDR3 DNA follows: TGTGCCAGCAGCGTCGGGACTAGAGGTGAGCAGTACTTC. Full variable domain (rest looked up from reference TRBV9 and TRBJ2-7): DSGVTQTPKHLITATGQRVTLRCSPRSGDLSVYWYQQSLDQGLQFLIQYYNGEERAKGNILERFSAQQFPDLHSELNLSSLELGDSALYFCASSVGTRGEQYFGPGTRLTVT.

V and J are TRBV27 and TRBJ1-2; D gene unclear. The length of the CDR3 is 15 residues. Trimming took 0 bases from V and 2 from J, leaving 10 bases between them. Looked up from germline, CDR1 is MNHEY and CDR2 is SMNVEV (reference sequence). For the CDR3, the DNA is TGTGCCAGCAGTTTATCCGGGTGGAGGAACTATGGCTACACCTTC. Translated, it gives CASSLSGWRNYGYTF.

The chain is built from TRBV24-1 and TRBJ2-3; weak D call: TRBD2 (6 bases). Germline values: CDR1 KGHDR, CDR2 SFDVKD. The CDR3 contains 14 residues. Trimming removed 4 bases from V and 1 base from J, with 8 bases in between. The CDR3 reads CATSDGSGTDTQYF. CDR3 DNA: TGTGCCACCAGTGACGGGAGTGGCACAGATACGCAGTATTTT.